Sequencing of this T cell receptor (beta chain) was carried out in a study of technical replicates of blood from several donors. TCRdb's table, derived via immunoSEQ multiplex PCR, lists solely in-frame clones and lacks some. Of roughly 64,000 clones listed, 75% to 90% were seen once; the top ten hold approximately 5%. This TCR derives from a human donor in good health. Some clones in this sample may be carry-over from other donors' samples. Specimen: PBMCs.

The CDR3 nucleotides read TGTGCCAGCAGCAAAGAGAGGAAACTAGCGGGATGGAGGGGGGCCGGGGAGCTGTTTTTT. It codes for CASSKERKLAGWRGAGELFF. The chain carries TRBV21-1 and TRBJ2-2; the table's D call of TRBD2 was not tested on the DNA. TRBV21-1 is a recognized pseudogene. The CDR3 has 20 amino acids.